This TCR beta chain was sequenced for a study of tumor and adjacent non-tumor tissue in lung cancer. About the study: Samples averaged about 3.8 million productive TCRbeta reads each.

Study results and caveats: Top 100 clones took a larger repertoire share in normal lung.

As regards this clonotype: Its antigen is undetermined. The junction and the germline gene differ at one end; a read error may be behind it.

A modified ARM-PCR protocol with three rounds of nested PCR amplified TCRbeta. In TCRdb, the multiplex PCR reads were re-called with MiXCR into one record per CDR3 protein. Here the sample spans fewer than 120,000 distinct CDR3 sequences, over 70% being singletons. This sample's RNA came from whole unsorted tissue. CDR3 size: 16 residues. V gene TRBV12-3 or TRBV12-4 combines with J gene TRBJ1-6; 10 bases are shared with TRBD1. This TCR derives from a man between 65 and 85 years old with non-small cell lung cancer. Specimen: lung tumor tissue. CDR3 protein: CASTSGTGDHNSPLYF. The CDR3 DNA reads TGTGCCAGCACCTCCGGGACAGGGGACCATAATTCACCCCTCTACTTT.